This paragraph reports one T cell receptor beta chain. This sample is drawn from a study of cytomegalovirus exposure and HLA in healthy donors. Between the trimmed V and J ends, which lost 2 bases and 1 base, there was a span of 18 bases. CDR1 is SGHRS and CDR2 is YFSETQ in the germline V gene. The CDR3 extends over 17 amino acids. The PCR employed 60 Vbeta primers together with 13 Jbeta primers. The assay was immunoSEQ multiplex PCR, and TCRdb's table has in-frame clones only and misses some. The sample carries some 200,000 clones, around 75% recorded once. The receptor was isolated from a female donor in good health and CMV-seronegative. The chain uses TRBV5-1 and TRBJ1-1, with D tentatively TRBD1 (5 bases). Material for sequencing was PBMCs. CDR3 nucleotide sequence: TGCGCCAGCAGCTTACGGTTCGGGGGTTCCCCGAACACTGAAGCTTTCTTT. Its protein is CASSLRFGGSPNTEAFF.